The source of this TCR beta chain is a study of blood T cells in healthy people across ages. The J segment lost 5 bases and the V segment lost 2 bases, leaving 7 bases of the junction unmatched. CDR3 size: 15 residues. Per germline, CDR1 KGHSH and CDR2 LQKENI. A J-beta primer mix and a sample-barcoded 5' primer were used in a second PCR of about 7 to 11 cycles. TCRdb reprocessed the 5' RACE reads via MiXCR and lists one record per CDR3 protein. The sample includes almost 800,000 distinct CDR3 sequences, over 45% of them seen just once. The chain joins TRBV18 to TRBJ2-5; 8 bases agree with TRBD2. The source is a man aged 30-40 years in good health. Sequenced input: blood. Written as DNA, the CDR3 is TGTGCCAGCTCACCAGTCGGGGGGGCCTTGGAGACCCAGTACTTC. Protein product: CASSPVGGALETQYF.